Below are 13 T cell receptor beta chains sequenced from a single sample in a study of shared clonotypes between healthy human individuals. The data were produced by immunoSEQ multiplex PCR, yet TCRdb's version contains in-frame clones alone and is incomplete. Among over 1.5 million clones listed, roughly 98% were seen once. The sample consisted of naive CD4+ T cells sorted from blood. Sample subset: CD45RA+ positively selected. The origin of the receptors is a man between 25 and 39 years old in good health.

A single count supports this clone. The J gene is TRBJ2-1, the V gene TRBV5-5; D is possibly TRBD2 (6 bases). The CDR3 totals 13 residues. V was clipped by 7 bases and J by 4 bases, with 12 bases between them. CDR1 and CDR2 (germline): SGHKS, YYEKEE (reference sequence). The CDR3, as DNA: TGTGCCAGCGGGCTAGCGTCTTACAATGAGCAGTTCTTC. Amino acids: CASGLASYNEQFF.

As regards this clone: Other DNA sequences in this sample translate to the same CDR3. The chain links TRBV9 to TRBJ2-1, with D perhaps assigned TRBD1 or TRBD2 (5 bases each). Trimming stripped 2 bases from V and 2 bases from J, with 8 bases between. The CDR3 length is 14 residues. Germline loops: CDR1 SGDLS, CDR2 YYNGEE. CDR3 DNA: TGTGCCAGCAGCGTTGGGGGAGCCTACAATGAGCAGTTCTTC. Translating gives CASSVGGAYNEQFF.

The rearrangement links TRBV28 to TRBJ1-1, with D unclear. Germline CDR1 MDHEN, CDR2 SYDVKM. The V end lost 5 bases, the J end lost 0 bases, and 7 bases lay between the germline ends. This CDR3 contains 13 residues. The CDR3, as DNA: TGTGCCAGCAGTGGGCCGATGAACACTGAAGCTTTCTTT. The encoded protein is CASSGPMNTEAFF.

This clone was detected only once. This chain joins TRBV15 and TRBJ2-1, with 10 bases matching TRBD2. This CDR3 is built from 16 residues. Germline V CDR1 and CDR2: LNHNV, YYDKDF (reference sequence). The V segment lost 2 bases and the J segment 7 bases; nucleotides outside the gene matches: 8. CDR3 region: CATSRQAGGPKNEQFF. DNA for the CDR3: TGTGCCACCAGCAGACAAGCGGGAGGGCCCAAAAATGAGCAGTTCTTC.

CDR3 sequence: CASSQDGLGWDSEQFF. As DNA, the CDR3 is TGCGCCAGCAGCCAAGATGGTCTAGGGTGGGACAGTGAGCAGTTCTTC. The V and J genes are TRBV4-3 and TRBJ2-1; 7 bases are shared with TRBD1. The germline V gene has CDR1 LGHNA and CDR2 YSLEER. With 0 bases clipped from V and 9 bases from J, the junction kept 11 bases outside the gene matches. The CDR3 has 16 amino acids.

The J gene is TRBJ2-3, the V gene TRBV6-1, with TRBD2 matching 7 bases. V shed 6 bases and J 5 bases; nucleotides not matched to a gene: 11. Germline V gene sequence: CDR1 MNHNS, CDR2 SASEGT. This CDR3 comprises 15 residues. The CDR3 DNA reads TGTGCCAGCAGGAGACTGGGGAGGGAGCAAGATACGCAGTATTTT. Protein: CASRRLGREQDTQYF.

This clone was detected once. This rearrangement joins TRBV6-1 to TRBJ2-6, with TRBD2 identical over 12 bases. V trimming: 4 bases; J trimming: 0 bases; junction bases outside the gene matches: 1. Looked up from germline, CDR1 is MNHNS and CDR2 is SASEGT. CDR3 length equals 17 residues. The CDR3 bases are TGTGCCAGCAGTGCACTAGCGGGGGGCTCTGGGGCCAACGTCCTGACTTTC. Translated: CASSALAGGSGANVLTF.

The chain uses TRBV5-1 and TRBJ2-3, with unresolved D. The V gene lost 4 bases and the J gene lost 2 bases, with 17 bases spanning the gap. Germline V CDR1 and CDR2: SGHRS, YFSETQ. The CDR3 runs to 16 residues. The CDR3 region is CASSTLTGLNTDTQYF. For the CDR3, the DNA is TGCGCCAGCAGCACTCTCACGGGTCTCAACACAGATACGCAGTATTTT.

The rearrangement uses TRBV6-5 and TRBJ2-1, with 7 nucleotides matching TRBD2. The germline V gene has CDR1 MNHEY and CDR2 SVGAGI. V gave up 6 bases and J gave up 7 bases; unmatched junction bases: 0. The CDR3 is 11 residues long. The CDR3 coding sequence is TGTGCCAGCAGACTAGCGAATGAGCAGTTCTTC. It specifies CASRLANEQFF.

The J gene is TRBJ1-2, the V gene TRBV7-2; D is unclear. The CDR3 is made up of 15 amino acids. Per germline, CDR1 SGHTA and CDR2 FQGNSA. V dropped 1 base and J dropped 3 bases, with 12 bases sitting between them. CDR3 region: CASSLDDRWDYGYTF. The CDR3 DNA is TGTGCCAGCAGCTTAGATGATCGTTGGGACTATGGCTACACCTTC.

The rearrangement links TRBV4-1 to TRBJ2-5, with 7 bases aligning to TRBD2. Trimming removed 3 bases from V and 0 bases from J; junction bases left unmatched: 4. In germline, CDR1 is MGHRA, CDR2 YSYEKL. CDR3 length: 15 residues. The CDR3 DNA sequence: TGCGCCAGCAGCCACCTACTAGCGAACCAAGAGACCCAGTACTTC. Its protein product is CASSHLLANQETQYF.

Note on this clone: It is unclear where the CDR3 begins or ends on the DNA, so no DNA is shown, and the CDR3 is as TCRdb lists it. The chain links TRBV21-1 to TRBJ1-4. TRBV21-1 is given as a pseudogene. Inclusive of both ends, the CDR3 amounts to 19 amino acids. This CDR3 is CASSKKLVGTGTLNEKLFF.

The CDR3 is CASRHPGGTDTQYF. The CDR3 coding sequence is TGTGCCAGTAGACACCCGGGGGGCACAGATACGCAGTATTTT. The rearrangement uses TRBV19 and TRBJ2-3; D may be TRBD2 (6 bases). Germline V gives CDR1 LNHDA, CDR2 SQIVND (reference sequence). The CDR3 runs to 14 residues. Deletions cut 6 bases from V and 1 base from J, with 11 bases between.